This TCR beta chain was recorded in a study of blood T cell repertoires in COVID-19 (dated by TCRdb to 2018 to 2020). For context, the study as a whole: Samples from collaborators originated in the United States, Italy and Spain and spanned both the acute and convalescent phases of COVID-19. A freely available public database, intended as a resource for researchers studying the immune response to SARS-CoV-2, is where the repertoires were released. The samples were drawn from the first 160 participants of the ongoing ImmuneRACE study and from under 1,500 subjects provided by 6 global collaborators. Where available, HLA class I and class II types were taken from metadata supplied by the sample provider and were not determined by assay-based typing. Sample metadata almost always included a de-identified subject ID, COVID-19 status, age in years and sex. The material from the prospective study consisted of cDNA or gDNA derived from T cells, B-cell-depleted T cells, or PBMCs. The dataset comprised deeply sampled blood TCRbeta repertoires from subjects exposed to, actively infected with, or recovered from COVID-19. What the work shows at the level of the full study, not this receptor alone: The amount of clinical and demographic metadata varied by source and participant and was provided uncurated.

A remark on this clone: Its specific antigen is unknown. Base qualities were left out, and no much larger clone turns up one base away.

V was cut back by 0 bases and J by 3 bases, leaving a gap of 21 bases between them. The germline V gene encodes CDR1 SGHDT and CDR2 YYEEEE. Reading from cysteine to phenylalanine, the CDR3 counts 18 amino acids. Only the CDR3 portion is preserved as DNA: 54 bases, with reading frame beginning at the first base. The immunoSEQ Assay, a bias-controlled multiplex PCR, was used to amplify TCRbeta CDR3 regions from genomic DNA. In the source study's methods: The number of nucleated cells in each sample was estimated by amplification of reference gene primers within the assay. To quantify the absolute abundance of each unique TCRbeta CDR3 rearrangement, sequence reads were collapsed and filtered. For each sample, productive Simpson clonality was calculated as the square root of Simpson's diversity index over productive rearrangements. Here the immuneACCESS table is served through TCRdb, limited to in-frame sequences with V and J called. Missing clones are a known gap in these copies; in checked studies unresolved V genes cover under half, and the rest lacks a known reason. V, J and clone size are those of that table, while D and trimming were read from the DNA. The sample yields a few hundred thousand clones; 88% were counted once. The leading ten clones occupy around 3% of the sample.

Participants in the prospective study were aged roughly 18 to 100 years, lived in over 20 United States geographic areas, and enrolled through a virtual design. In the prospective study, cohorts were assigned on the basis of participant-reported clinical history obtained from a screening survey and a study questionnaire. For ImmuneRACE Cohort 3, a participant was defined as recovered based on two consecutive negative NP/OP PCR tests, clearance by a healthcare professional, or resolution of symptoms. In the prospective study, whole blood, serum and a nasopharyngeal or oropharyngeal swab were collected from each participant by mobile phlebotomists. Additional blood draws and questionnaires over a 2-month period could optionally be provided by prospective study participants. Before DNA extraction, prospective study blood samples were shipped either frozen or at room temperature.

The receptor chain draws on TRBV5-6 and TRBJ1-1; the D gene is perhaps TRBD1, on 5 matching bases. What was sequenced was PBMCs or T cells enriched from blood (not recorded which). This clonotype originated in a woman in her forties or fifties who had recovered from COVID-19. The bases are TGTGCCAGCAGCTTGGGTGGGGCGCAGGGACGGGGGTACACTGAAGCTTTCTTT. Its protein is CASSLGGAQGRGYTEAFF.